These 12 T cell receptor beta chains originate from one sample sequenced in a study of T cell repertoires in cytomegalovirus infection. Which antigens these TCRs recognize remains unknown. TCRdb re-called the reads with MiXCR, one entry per CDR3 protein. The sample carries some 54,000 distinct CDR3 sequences, about 18% recorded once. This sample comprised CD8+ T cells from cultured PBMCs, obtained from culture after CMV antigen stimulation. All receptors come from a human donor in good health (CMV status not recorded). Some clones in this sample may be carry-over from other donors' samples.

This clonotype appeared a few times. The chain combines TRBV6-1 with TRBJ1-2; perhaps TRBD1 as D (5 bases). The CDR3 has 12 residues. Trimming shortened V by 5 bases and J by 2 bases, and 6 bases separated the two germline ends. Germline values: CDR1 MNHNS, CDR2 SASEGT. Written as DNA, the CDR3 is TGTGCCAGCAGTCAGGGAAACTATGGCTACACCTTC. Translation gives CASSQGNYGYTF.

This clonotype was recorded many times. The chain joins TRBV19 to TRBJ1-1, with D perhaps TRBD1 (5 bases). Trimming removed 1 base at V and 2 bases at J, with 14 bases between. Germline V gene data show CDR1 as LNHDA and CDR2 as SQIVND (reference sequence). The CDR3 runs 16 residues. CDR3 region: CASSIGTITLNTEAFF. DNA for the CDR3: TGTGCCAGTAGTATAGGGACAATTACTCTTAACACTGAAGCTTTCTTT.

The chain couples TRBV12-3 or TRBV12-4 to TRBJ2-2; D call uncertain. V was cut by 2 bases and J by 5 bases, with 15 bases left in between. This CDR3 has 16 residues. The CDR3 DNA is TGTGCCAGCAGTTTACCCCCGAGTACTACTACCGGGGAGCTGTTTTTT. It is translated as CASSLPPSTTTGELFF.

This clonotype has more than one count but fewer than ten. The rearrangement joins TRBV4-2 to TRBJ1-1, with D possibly matching TRBD1 (5 bases). The germline CDR1 and CDR2 sequences are LGHNA and YNFKEQ. V lost 0 bases and J 8 bases, leaving 22 bases between the germline ends. The CDR3 has 17 residues. CDR3 loop: CASSQDREGRAKGEAFF. Here the CDR3 DNA reads TGTGCCAGCAGCCAAGACCGAGAGGGCAGGGCGAAAGGAGAAGCTTTCTTT.

This clonotype was counted between two and nine times. The V gene is TRBV27, the J gene TRBJ2-3; TRBD2 matches 13 bases. Germline assignment: CDR1 MNHEY and CDR2 SMNVEV (reference sequence). V was clipped by 6 bases and J by 4 bases; unmatched bases: 7. CDR3 length: 16 residues. This CDR3 reads CASSQTSGGFSDTQYF. The CDR3 DNA reads TGTGCCAGCAGCCAGACTAGCGGGGGGTTCTCAGATACGCAGTATTTT.

A few counts support this clonotype. The chain joins TRBV25-1 to TRBJ2-3; tentative D call: TRBD2 (6 bases). This CDR3 spans 13 amino acids. Trimming stripped 4 bases from V and 4 bases from J, with 9 bases between. Germline CDR1 and CDR2: MGHDK and SYGVNS. DNA for the CDR3: TGTGCCAGCAGTGGACCGGGGGCAGATACGCAGTATTTT. It specifies CASSGPGADTQYF. The complete variable domain, with remaining parts taken from reference TRBV25-1 and TRBJ2-3, reads EADIYQTPRYLVIGTGKKITLECSQTMGHDKMYWYQQDPGMELHLIHYSYGVNSTEKGDLSSESTVSRIRTEHFPLTLESARPSHTSQYLCASSGPGADTQYFGPGTRLTVL.

The table lists this clonotype with a few counts. The chain employs TRBV7-2 and TRBJ2-3; 12 bases line up with TRBD2. From germline, CDR1 is SGHTA and CDR2 FQGNSA. The CDR3 contains 17 residues. Germline trimming cut 5 bases from V and 6 bases from J; bases unmatched to any gene: 12. The CDR3 protein is CASSPWTSGVGGDTQYF. CDR3 in DNA: TGTGCCAGCAGCCCGTGGACTAGCGGGGTGGGAGGTGATACGCAGTATTTT.

The chain employs TRBV7-8 and TRBJ1-1; the D gene is possibly TRBD1 (5 bases). CDR1 and CDR2 from the germline V gene are SGHVS and FQNEAQ. V dropped 7 bases and J dropped 1 base, with 10 bases sitting between them. This CDR3 region has 13 residues. The CDR3, as DNA: TGTGCCAGCATCGTAGGACAGAACACTGAAGCTTTCTTT. Protein product: CASIVGQNTEAFF. Full variable domain (outside the CDR3, taken from reference TRBV7-8 and TRBJ1-1): GAGVSQSPRYKVAKRGQDVALRCDPISGHVSLFWYQQALGQGPEFLTYFQNEAQLDKSGLPSDRFFAERPEGSVSTLKIQRTQQEDSAVYLCASIVGQNTEAFFGQGTRLTVV.

This clonotype appeared a few times. This chain uses TRBV7-6 with TRBJ2-7; D remains ambiguous. The CDR3 runs 13 residues. Looked up from germline, CDR1 is SGHVS and CDR2 is FNYEAQ. The V gene lost 4 bases and the J gene lost 0 bases, with 7 bases spanning the gap. CDR3 coding DNA: TGTGCCAGCAGCTCCGGGCCCTCCTACGAGCAGTACTTC. Encoded protein: CASSSGPSYEQYF.

This clonotype was counted a few times. The rearrangement uses TRBV6-1 and TRBJ2-7, with D possibly being TRBD1 or TRBD2 (6 bases each). V lost 0 bases to trimming and J lost 6 bases, with 18 bases between them. This CDR3 has 16 amino acids. The germline V gene has CDR1 MNHNS and CDR2 SASEGT. This CDR3 is CASSEAVGTGAAEQYF. CDR3 DNA sequence: TGTGCCAGCAGTGAAGCGGTCGGGACGGGGGCCGCCGAGCAGTACTTC.

This clonotype was seen only a few times. The J gene is TRBJ2-1, the V gene TRBV6-1; 7 nucleotides align to TRBD1. Germline values: CDR1 MNHNS, CDR2 SASEGT. With 5 bases clipped from V and 14 bases from J, the junction kept 6 bases outside the gene matches. The CDR3 is 11 residues long. The CDR3 is CASSNLRGKFF. Written as DNA, the CDR3 is TGTGCCAGCAGTAACCTCAGGGGGAAGTTCTTC.

The V and J genes are TRBV6-1 and TRBJ2-5; either TRBD1 or TRBD2 may supply D (6 bases each). The length of the CDR3 is 15 residues. Trimming took 4 bases from V and 4 from J, leaving 16 bases between them. Germline CDR1 is MNHNS and CDR2 is SASEGT. The DNA for the CDR3 is TGTGCCAGCAGTGCCTACGACAGGAGGGGAGAGACCCAGTACTTC. Its translation is CASSAYDRRGETQYF.